This T cell receptor (beta chain) emerged from a study of control samples from healthy donors and cancer patients (dated by TCRdb to the early 2020s). In its sample, this clone was seen a few times. Its recognized antigen is unknown. Base quality data are lacking; no much larger clone is found one base away. The protocol used for the library was the immunoSEQ multiplex PCR assay. TCRdb provides this immuneACCESS table in a form limited to in-frame rearrangements. Some clones are lacking; in checked studies, under half of them reflect an unresolved V gene, and why the rest are absent is not known. In this sample the table shows around 110,000 clones, around 91% of which occur a single time. The top ten constitute about 1.1% of the sample. The origin of this receptor is a woman aged 50 to 65 with colorectal cancer. Sequencing input: PBMCs.

DNA sequence: TGTGCCAGCAGCCTAATTGGGACAAAAAGCTCCTACGAGCAGTACTTC. It is translated as CASSLIGTKSSYEQYF. The V and J segments used are TRBV7-9 and TRBJ2-7, with TRBD1 as a weak D call on 6 bases. CDR1 SEHNR and CDR2 FQNEAQ were looked up in the germline V gene (reference sequence). Inclusive of the bounding cysteine and phenylalanine, the CDR3 is 16 residues long. Of all the DNA, just the CDR3 is kept, 48 bases in frame from base 1. V sheds 5 bases and J sheds 0 bases, leaving 17 bases between their ends.